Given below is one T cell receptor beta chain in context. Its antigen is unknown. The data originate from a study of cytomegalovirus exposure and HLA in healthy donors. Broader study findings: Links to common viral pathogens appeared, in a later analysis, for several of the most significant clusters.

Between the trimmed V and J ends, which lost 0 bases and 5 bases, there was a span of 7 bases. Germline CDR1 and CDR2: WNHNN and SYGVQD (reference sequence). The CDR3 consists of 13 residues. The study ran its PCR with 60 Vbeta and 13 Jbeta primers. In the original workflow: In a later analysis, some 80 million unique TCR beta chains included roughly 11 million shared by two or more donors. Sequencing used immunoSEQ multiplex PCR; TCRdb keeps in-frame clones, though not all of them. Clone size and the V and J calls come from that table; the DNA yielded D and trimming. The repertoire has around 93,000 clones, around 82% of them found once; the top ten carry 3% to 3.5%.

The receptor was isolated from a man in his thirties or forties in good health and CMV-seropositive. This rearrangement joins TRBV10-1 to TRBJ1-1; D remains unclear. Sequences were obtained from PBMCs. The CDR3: CASSESGRTEAFF. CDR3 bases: TGCGCCAGCAGTGAGTCGGGGAGGACTGAAGCTTTCTTT.